Described below is a single T cell receptor beta chain sequence and its context. Its target is not known. This record comes from a study of CD8 T cells in Susac syndrome. Study observations and caveats: The study's TCR sequencing and HLA analysis covered a relatively small number of individuals, and the study acknowledged this.

Germline V CDR1 and CDR2: LNHDA, SQIVND (reference sequence). The CDR3 contains 11 residues. Sequencing of TCR beta was performed on blood CD8+ and CD4+ T cells. CD8+ and CD4+ T cells were negatively isolated; TEMRA cells were FACS-enriched. Random-hexamer reverse transcription was applied to about 0.45 to 1 ug RNA. By means of immunoSEQ multiplex PCR, TCR beta CDR3 spanning 54 Vbeta and 13 Jbeta underwent amplification. MiXCR, applied by TCRdb to the immunoSEQ multiplex PCR reads, yields one record per CDR3 protein. The sample has around 200,000 distinct CDR3 sequences, about 90% seen once. The J gene is TRBJ1-1, the V gene TRBV19; the D is unclear. This clonotype was obtained from a human donor with multiple sclerosis. Sequenced input: CD8+ T cells from PBMCs. The CDR3 DNA reads as TGTGCATCCGCCGGGAACACTGAAGCTTTCTTT. As protein: CASAGNTEAFF.